This record looks at one TCR beta chain sequence and its context. Original processing methods: Nucleated cell number was recorded as an estimate derived from reference gene primer amplification. Data came from immunoSEQ multiplex PCR; TCRdb stores just in-frame clones and leaves some out. V and J calls and clone size are those listed in that table; D and trimming were worked out from the DNA. The sample yields approximately 500,000 clones, around 90% seen once. Deletions cut 4 bases from V and 1 base from J, with 16 bases between. The CDR3 is made up of 16 amino acids. Germline CDR1 and CDR2: SGHNT and YYREEE (reference sequence). This sample is drawn from a study of blood T cell repertoires in COVID-19. Overall study context: Some COVID-19 samples were acute and others convalescent; all came from the United States, Italy and Spain. T cells, B-cell-depleted T cells, or PBMCs provided the cDNA or gDNA that served as material.

The receptor was isolated from a woman aged 50 to 60 with COVID-19, enrolled during active disease. The chain employs TRBV5-4 and TRBJ2-3, with unresolved D. Input material: peripheral blood. The CDR3 region is CASSAAPNRGTDTQYF. CDR3 in DNA: TGTGCCAGCAGCGCCGCCCCCAACCGAGGCACAGATACGCAGTATTTT.